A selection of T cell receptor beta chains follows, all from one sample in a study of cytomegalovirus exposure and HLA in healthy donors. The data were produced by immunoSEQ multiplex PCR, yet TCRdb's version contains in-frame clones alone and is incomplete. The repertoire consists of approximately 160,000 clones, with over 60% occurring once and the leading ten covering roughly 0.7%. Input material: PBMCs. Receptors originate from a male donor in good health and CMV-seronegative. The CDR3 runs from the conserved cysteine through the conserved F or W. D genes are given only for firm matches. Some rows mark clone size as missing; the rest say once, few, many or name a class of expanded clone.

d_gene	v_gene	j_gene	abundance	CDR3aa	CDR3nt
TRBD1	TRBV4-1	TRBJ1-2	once	CASSTIPGQGGYGYTF	TGCGCCAGCAGCACTATACCGGGACAGGGCGGCTATGGCTACACCTTC
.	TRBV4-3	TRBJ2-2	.	CASSQDSSKNTGELFF	TGCGCCAGCAGCCAAGATAGCTCAAAAAACACCGGGGAGCTGTTTTTT
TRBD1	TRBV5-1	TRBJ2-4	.	CASSLRTGGTNIQYF	TGCGCCAGCAGCTTGAGGACAGGGGGCACGAACATTCAGTACTTC
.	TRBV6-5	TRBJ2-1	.	CASSLGLPSYNEQFF	TGTGCCAGCAGTCTAGGACTACCCTCCTACAATGAGCAGTTCTTC
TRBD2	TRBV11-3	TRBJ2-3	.	CASSFTRGLASTDTQYF	TGTGCCAGCAGCTTTACCCGCGGACTAGCTAGCACAGATACGCAGTATTTT
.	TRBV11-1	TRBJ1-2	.	CASSLVRGSAYGYTF	TGTGCCAGCAGCTTAGTTCGGGGGTCCGCCTATGGCTACACCTTC
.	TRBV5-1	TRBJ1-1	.	CASSLMGGTKGTEAFF	TGCGCCAGCAGCCTGATGGGAGGGACTAAGGGCACTGAAGCTTTCTTT
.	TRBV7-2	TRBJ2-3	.	CASSIGGRWADTQYF	TGTGCCAGCAGCATAGGGGGGAGGTGGGCAGATACGCAGTATTTT
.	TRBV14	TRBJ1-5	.	CASSQDSHF	TGTGCCAGCAGCCAAGATAGCCATTTT
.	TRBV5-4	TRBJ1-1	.	CASSLIQGSTEAFF	TGTGCCAGCAGCTTGATCCAGGGGAGCACTGAAGCTTTCTTT
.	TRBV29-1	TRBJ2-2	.	CSVGGPGGELFF	TGCAGCGTTGGGGGCCCGGGCGGGGAGCTGTTTTTT
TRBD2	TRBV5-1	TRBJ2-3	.	CASSLGTSGGKDTQYF	TGCGCCAGCAGCTTGGGTACTAGCGGGGGAAAAGATACGCAGTATTTT
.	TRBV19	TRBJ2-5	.	CASSEQGVETQYF	TGTGCCAGTAGCGAACAGGGAGTGGAGACCCAGTACTTC
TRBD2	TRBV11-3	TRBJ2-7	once	CASSAGVYEQYF	TGTGCCAGCAGCGCGGGGGTTTACGAGCAGTACTTC
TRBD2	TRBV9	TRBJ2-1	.	CASSPRLAGGVDEQFF	TGTGCCAGCAGCCCGCGACTAGCGGGAGGGGTCGATGAGCAGTTCTTC
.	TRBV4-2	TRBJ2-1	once	CASSQDLEGEQFF	TGTGCCAGCAGCCAAGATCTAGAAGGTGAGCAGTTCTTC
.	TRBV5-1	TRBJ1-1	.	CASSLTGHTEAFF	TGCGCCAGCAGCTTAACAGGGCACACTGAAGCTTTCTTT
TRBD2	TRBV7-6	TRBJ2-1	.	CASSLVTSGDEQFF	TGTGCCAGCAGCTTAGTAACTAGCGGGGATGAGCAGTTCTTC
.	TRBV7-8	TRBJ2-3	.	CASSLDASGTDTQYF	TGTGCCAGCAGCTTAGACGCTAGCGGCACAGATACGCAGTATTTT
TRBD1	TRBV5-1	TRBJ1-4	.	CASSYGQGNEKLFF	TGCGCCAGCAGCTACGGACAGGGTAATGAAAAACTGTTTTTT
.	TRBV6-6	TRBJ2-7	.	CASTLWQGGDEQYF	TGTGCCAGCACCCTCTGGCAGGGGGGTGACGAGCAGTACTTC
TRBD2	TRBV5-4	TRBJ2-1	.	CASSLNILAGAGNEQFF	TGTGCCAGCAGCTTGAATATACTAGCGGGAGCGGGGAATGAGCAGTTCTTC